The present T cell receptor beta chain was sequenced within a study of shared clonotypes between healthy human individuals. Study summary: Donors consisted of a couple of women and three men between 18 and 49. Each donor had three CD4 naive, three CD4 memory, two CD8 naive and one CD8 memory plate.

Assay used: immunoSEQ multiplex PCR; TCRdb lists only in-frame clones, some missing. Of 800,000 or so clones detected, just over 95% appear once; the ten largest clones hold under 0.25%. Naivety among CD8 cells was defined by CD45RO negativity and positive CCR7 selection, thereby excluding terminally differentiated effector memory CD45RA+ cells. The sequence was collected from a young man in good health. Sequenced: naive CD8+ T cells sorted from blood.

The CDR3: CASSLGKTGWSYTF. The CDR3 coding sequence is TGTGCCAGCAGCCTGGGGAAAACAGGGTGGAGCTACACCTTC. The chain employs TRBV5-4 and TRBJ1-2; TRBD1 is a possible D gene (6 bases). This CDR3 region has 14 residues. The germline CDR1 and CDR2 sequences are SGHNT and YYREEE (reference sequence). The V end was cut by 4 bases, the J end by 9 bases, with 19 bases between. Complete variable domain (other parts from reference TRBV5-4 and TRBJ1-2): ETGVTQSPTHLIKTRGQQVTLRCSSQSGHNTVSWYQQALGQGPQFIFQYYREEENGRGNFPPRFSGLQFPNYSSELNVNALELDDSALYLCASSLGKTGWSYTFGSGTRLTVV.